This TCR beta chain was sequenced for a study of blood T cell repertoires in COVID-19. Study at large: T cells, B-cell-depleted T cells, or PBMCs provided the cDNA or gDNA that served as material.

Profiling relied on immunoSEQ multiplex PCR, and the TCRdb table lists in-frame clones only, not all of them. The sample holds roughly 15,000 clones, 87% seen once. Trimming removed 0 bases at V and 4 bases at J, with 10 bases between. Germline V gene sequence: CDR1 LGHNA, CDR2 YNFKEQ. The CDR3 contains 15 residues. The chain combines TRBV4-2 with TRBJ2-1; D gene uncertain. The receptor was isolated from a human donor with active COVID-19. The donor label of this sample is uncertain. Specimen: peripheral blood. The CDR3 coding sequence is TGTGCCAGCAGCCAAGAACCTAGTGCTTACAATGAGCAGTTCTTC. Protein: CASSQEPSAYNEQFF.